This T cell receptor beta chain was found in a study of blood T cell repertoires in COVID-19. Per the original methods: From reference gene primer amplification, estimates of nucleated cell counts were derived. Only in-frame clones appear in the TCRdb table, and some are missing; sequencing was by immunoSEQ multiplex PCR. V and J calls and clone size are given by that table; D and trimming were obtained from the DNA. The sample has 150,000 or so clones, about four fifths seen once. Sequenced: peripheral blood. This clonotype was sampled from a woman aged 60-75 years with acute or convalescent COVID-19.

The CDR3 nucleotides are TGTGCCAGCAGCAGACAGACCACAGATACGCAGTATTTT. Amino acid sequence: CASSRQTTDTQYF. The rearrangement links TRBV7-2 to TRBJ2-3; D is perhaps TRBD1 (5 bases). From germline, CDR1 is SGHTA and CDR2 FQGNSA. The CDR3 has 13 amino acids. Trimming removed 5 bases from V and 2 bases from J, with 8 bases in between.